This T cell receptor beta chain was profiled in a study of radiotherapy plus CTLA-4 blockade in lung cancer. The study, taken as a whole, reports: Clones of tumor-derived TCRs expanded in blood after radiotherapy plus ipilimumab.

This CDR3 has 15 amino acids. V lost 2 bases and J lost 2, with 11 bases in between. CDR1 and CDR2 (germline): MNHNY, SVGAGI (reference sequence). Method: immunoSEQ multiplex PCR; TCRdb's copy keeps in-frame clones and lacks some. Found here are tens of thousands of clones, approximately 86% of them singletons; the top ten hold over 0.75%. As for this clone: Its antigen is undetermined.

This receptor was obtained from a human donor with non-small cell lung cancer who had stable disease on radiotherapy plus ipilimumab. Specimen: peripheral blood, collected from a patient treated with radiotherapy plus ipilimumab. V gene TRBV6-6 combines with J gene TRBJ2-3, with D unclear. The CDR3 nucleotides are TGTGCCAGCAGTTACGACATTACCCTCACAGATACGCAGTATTTT. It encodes CASSYDITLTDTQYF.